The next 24 T cell receptor beta chains were all read from a single sample in a study of T cell repertoires in cytomegalovirus infection. MiXCR, applied by TCRdb to the reads, yields one record per CDR3 protein. The sample has a few hundred thousand distinct CDR3 sequences, roughly a third seen once. These receptors have no identified antigens. The sample here was cultured PBMCs, taken from culture after CMV antigen stimulation. All receptors come from a human donor in good health (CMV status not recorded). Some clones in this sample may be carry-over from other donors' samples.

The chain is built from TRBV27 and TRBJ2-3; D ambiguous. This CDR3 region has 12 residues. From germline, CDR1 is MNHEY and CDR2 SMNVEV (reference sequence). Trimming pared 2 bases from V and 6 bases from J, leaving 6 bases between. CDR3 region: CASSLMGDTQYF. In DNA form, the CDR3 reads TGTGCCAGCAGTTTAATGGGGGATACGCAGTATTTT.

The table lists this clonotype with many counts. For the CDR3, the DNA is TGTGCCAGCAGCTTATTCGCTAGCGGGAGTGGTGCCGGGGAGCTGTTTTTT. As protein: CASSLFASGSGAGELFF. The gene calls are TRBV7-2 and TRBJ2-2, with 10 positions matching TRBD2. With 2 bases clipped from V and 6 bases from J, the junction kept 9 bases outside the gene matches. CDR1 and CDR2 from the germline V gene are SGHTA and FQGNSA. The CDR3 is made up of 17 amino acids.

A few counts support this clonotype. The chain employs TRBV29-1 and TRBJ2-3, with D possibly being TRBD1 (6 bases). The CDR3 is 13 amino acids. V lost 6 bases and J lost 2, with 12 bases in between. Germline V gene sequence: CDR1 SQVTM, CDR2 ANQGSEA. This CDR3 reads CSVSRQDTDTQYF. Here the CDR3 DNA reads TGCAGCGTCTCAAGACAGGACACAGATACGCAGTATTTT.

Here the CDR3 DNA reads TGCGCCAGCAGCTTGGACGGGGTGGAGGGCTACACCTTC. Translating gives CASSLDGVEGYTF. The chain carries TRBV5-1 and TRBJ1-2; unclear D gene. Deletions cut 0 bases from V and 8 bases from J, with 11 bases between. Per the germline V gene, CDR1 is SGHRS and CDR2 is YFSETQ. There are 13 residues in the CDR3.

This clonotype was seen only a few times. This chain joins TRBV6-1 and TRBJ2-3, with D possibly matching TRBD1 (6 bases). CDR1 and CDR2 (germline): MNHNS, SASEGT. Deletions cut 7 bases from V and 1 base from J, with 15 bases between. The CDR3 sequence is 15 residues long. CDR3 residues: CASTLGASGTDTQYF. Written as DNA, the CDR3 is TGTGCCAGCACCTTGGGGGCTTCGGGCACAGATACGCAGTATTTT.

The chain recombines TRBV6-2 or TRBV6-3 with TRBJ2-1; the match to TRBD1 covers 9 bases. V lost 6 bases to trimming and J lost 7 bases; unmatched junction nucleotides: 7. CDR1 is MNHEY, CDR2 SVGEGT, per germline. This CDR3 has 14 residues. The CDR3 sequence: CASRRTGEVNEQFF. The CDR3 coding sequence is TGTGCCAGCAGGAGGACAGGGGAGGTGAATGAGCAGTTCTTC.

The table lists this clonotype with a few counts. J is TRBJ2-4 and V is TRBV6-1, with D unclear. Germline assignment: CDR1 MNHNS and CDR2 SASEGT. The CDR3 runs 16 residues. Trimming cost V 5 bases and J 0 bases, with 14 bases left between them. CDR3 in amino acids: CASSQSSPPAKNIQYF. As DNA, the CDR3 is TGTGCCAGCAGTCAATCGAGTCCCCCAGCCAAAAACATTCAGTACTTC.

This clonotype has a handful of counts. The V gene is TRBV10-3, the J gene TRBJ2-3; 12 nucleotides line up with TRBD2. Trimming took 4 bases from V and 4 from J; bases not matched to a gene: 6. In germline, CDR1 is ENHRY, CDR2 SYGVKD. This CDR3 has 16 amino acids. The CDR3 coding sequence is TGTGCCATCAGTGCGCTGGGACTAGCGGGCTCAGATACGCAGTATTTT. This gives the protein CAISALGLAGSDTQYF.

The rearrangement links TRBV28 to TRBJ1-3; D is unclear. The CDR3 is made up of 14 amino acids. In germline, CDR1 is MDHEN, CDR2 SYDVKM. The V end lost 2 bases, the J end lost 6 bases, and 11 bases lay between the germline ends. In DNA form, the CDR3 reads TGTGCCAGCAGTTTAGGGCAGTCCGCAAACACCATATATTTT. Translation gives CASSLGQSANTIYF.

Only a few counts were recorded for this clonotype. The chain combines TRBV6-6 with TRBJ1-6; maybe TRBD1 (5 bases). Germline V gene lookup returns CDR1 MNHNY and CDR2 SVGAGI (reference sequence). There are 19 residues in the CDR3. Trimming pared 4 bases from V and 0 bases from J, leaving 19 bases between. This CDR3 is CASSFRSGGTSSYNSPLHF. CDR3 in DNA: TGTGCCAGCAGTTTCCGGTCCGGGGGTACTAGCTCCTATAATTCACCCCTCCACTTT.

The J gene is TRBJ1-2, the V gene TRBV12-3 or TRBV12-4; no firm D call. V lost 8 bases, J lost 2 bases, and 9 bases lay in between. This CDR3 has 12 residues. CDR3: CASGDWNYGYTF. The CDR3 DNA reads TGTGCCAGCGGAGACTGGAACTATGGCTACACCTTC.

The chain employs TRBV7-9 and TRBJ1-4, with D uncertain. V lost 4 bases and J lost 10, with 16 bases in between. This CDR3 has 14 amino acids. Germline-derived CDR1 and CDR2 are SEHNR and FQNEAQ (reference sequence). The chain's CDR3 is CASSSPNPLGKLFF. The CDR3 nucleotides read TGTGCCAGCAGCTCCCCCAACCCCTTGGGAAAACTGTTTTTT.

The chain combines TRBV28 with TRBJ1-1, with D tentatively TRBD1 (5 bases). This CDR3 is 15 amino acids long. Trimming took off 5 bases at V and 0 bases at J, with 13 bases between the two ends. Germline loops: CDR1 MDHEN, CDR2 SYDVKM. CDR3 sequence reads: CASSVDSPMNTEAFF. The CDR3 bases are TGTGCCAGCAGTGTCGACAGCCCCATGAACACTGAAGCTTTCTTT. Full variable domain (rest looked up from reference TRBV28 and TRBJ1-1): DVKVTQSSRYLVKRTGEKVFLECVQDMDHENMFWYRQDPGLGLRLIYFSYDVKMKEKGDIPEGYSVSREKKERFSLILESASTNQTSMYLCASSVDSPMNTEAFFGQGTRLTVV.

The V call is TRBV10-3, the J call TRBJ2-1; a possible D gene is TRBD2 (7 bases). Germline values: CDR1 ENHRY, CDR2 SYGVKD. This CDR3 contains 14 residues. V was clipped by 8 bases and J by 9 bases, with 20 bases between them. The CDR3 region is CAIGTPGGYPEQFF. The CDR3 DNA follows: TGTGCCATCGGGACTCCGGGGGGCTACCCTGAGCAGTTCTTC.

The rearrangement links TRBV10-3 to TRBJ2-7; 9 positions agree with TRBD1. Germline CDR1 and CDR2: ENHRY and SYGVKD. This CDR3 is built from 13 residues. V was pared by 6 bases and J by 5 bases, with 5 bases of the junction left unmatched. This chain's CDR3 is CAISRDRVHEQYF. In nucleotides, the CDR3 is TGTGCCATCAGCCGGGACAGGGTACACGAGCAGTACTTC.

In DNA form, the CDR3 reads TGTGCCAGTAGTATAGGGCGACAGGGCCTCGGAGGGAATGAGCAGTTCTTC. Its translation: CASSIGRQGLGGNEQFF. The rearrangement uses TRBV19 and TRBJ2-1, with D possibly matching TRBD1 (7 bases). V gave up 1 base and J gave up 7 bases, with 20 bases separating them. From germline, CDR1 is LNHDA and CDR2 SQIVND (reference sequence). The CDR3 has 17 amino acids.

This clonotype was picked up a small number of times. V is TRBV7-8 and J is TRBJ2-5, with TRBD1 matching 9 bases. The CDR3 has 15 amino acids. V was clipped by 5 bases and J by 5 bases; unmatched bases: 9. The germline V gene has CDR1 SGHVS and CDR2 FQNEAQ. This chain's CDR3 is CASSPTRDRVETQYF. In DNA, the CDR3 is TGTGCCAGCAGCCCTACCCGGGACAGGGTGGAGACCCAGTACTTC.

A few counts support this clonotype. The chain is built from TRBV11-2 and TRBJ1-2; D is uncertain. Germline V lookup: CDR1 SGHAT, CDR2 FQNNGV. The CDR3 is 17 amino acids. V was pared by 4 bases and J by 6 bases, with 24 bases between. This CDR3 is CASSSSGSSDGENGYTF. The CDR3 DNA reads TGTGCCAGCAGCTCATCAGGCTCCTCGGACGGTGAAAATGGCTACACCTTC.

V is TRBV7-3 and J is TRBJ2-5, with D uncertain. V was shortened by 1 base and J by 4 bases, with 10 bases between the two germline ends. Germline V gives CDR1 SGHTA, CDR2 FQGTGA. The CDR3 extends over 14 amino acids. The CDR3 protein is CASSLSSAAETQYF. CDR3 DNA sequence: TGTGCCAGCAGCTTAAGTTCAGCAGCAGAGACCCAGTACTTC.

This chain connects TRBV7-2 to TRBJ2-7; 7 bases agree with TRBD2. Per germline, CDR1 SGHTA and CDR2 FQGNSA. The V segment lost 2 bases and the J segment 3 bases; nucleotides outside the gene matches: 7. The CDR3 length is 15 residues. CDR3 amino acids: CASSLSREAYYEQYF. The CDR3 coding sequence is TGTGCCAGCAGCTTAAGCCGGGAGGCCTACTACGAGCAGTACTTC.

The chain employs TRBV7-6 and TRBJ2-2; TRBD2 matches 12 bases. The CDR3 spans 15 residues. The germline V gene encodes CDR1 SGHVS and CDR2 FNYEAQ. V lost 5 bases and J lost 6; bases outside the gene matches: 4. The CDR3 DNA follows: TGTGCCAGCAGCCTTAGACTAGCGGGAGCCGGGGAGCTGTTTTTT. This translates into CASSLRLAGAGELFF.

The chain couples TRBV7-6 to TRBJ2-2, with no clear D. V was clipped by 1 base and J by 0 bases, with 9 bases between them. The CDR3 length is 16 residues. Germline CDR1 reads SGHVS; CDR2 reads FNYEAQ. CDR3 sequence: CASSLGWQPNTGELFF. The CDR3 DNA reads as TGTGCCAGCAGCTTAGGCTGGCAGCCGAACACCGGGGAGCTGTTTTTT.

This chain links TRBV27 with TRBJ1-1, with a tentative D call TRBD1 (5 bases). The CDR3 covers 15 residues. V lost 3 bases and J 4 bases, leaving 15 bases between the germline ends. Germline CDR1 reads MNHEY; CDR2 reads SMNVEV (reference sequence). The CDR3 reads CASSFQGMRFTEAFF. The CDR3 DNA follows: TGTGCCAGCAGTTTCCAGGGAATGAGGTTCACTGAAGCTTTCTTT.

This clonotype was detected many times. This CDR3 reads CASSLEGQVRSYEQYF. DNA of the CDR3: TGTGCCAGCAGCTTAGAGGGACAGGTTCGCTCCTACGAGCAGTACTTC. The chain combines TRBV7-2 with TRBJ2-7; the match to TRBD1 covers 8 bases. This CDR3 region has 16 residues. Looked up from germline, CDR1 is SGHTA and CDR2 is FQGNSA. Germline trimming cut 1 base from V and 0 bases from J; bases unmatched to any gene: 5.